The 12 T cell receptor beta chains in this list originate from one sample, sequenced in a study of blood T cell repertoires in COVID-19. The repertoire was sequenced with immunoSEQ multiplex PCR; TCRdb's copy has only in-frame clones and lacks some. Seen here are some 150,000 clones, 88% observed once, and the top ten hold about 10%. The sample comprised peripheral blood. Every receptor here comes from a man aged 45 to 65 with active or convalescent COVID-19.

This chain uses TRBV24-1 with TRBJ2-1; 9 bases agree with TRBD1. The CDR3 is 17 residues long. Per germline, CDR1 KGHDR and CDR2 SFDVKD. Trimming removed 3 bases from V and 7 bases from J; junction bases left unmatched: 12. The CDR3 region is CATSDDTGTGRINEQFF. In DNA form, the CDR3 reads TGTGCCACCAGTGATGATACCGGGACAGGGCGAATTAATGAGCAGTTCTTC.

This clone came up a few times. CDR3 sequence reads: CASSPKQGNTGELFF. DNA of the CDR3: TGTGCCAGCTCACCTAAGCAGGGAAACACCGGGGAGCTGTTTTTT. The V and J genes are TRBV18 and TRBJ2-2; the D gene is possibly TRBD1 (5 bases). The V gene lost 3 bases and the J gene lost 2 bases, with 10 bases spanning the gap. CDR3 length: 15 residues. CDR1 is KGHSH and CDR2 is LQKENI in the germline V gene.

A remark on this clone: One junction end disagrees with the germline gene, perhaps due to a read error. This chain uses TRBV19 with TRBJ2-3, with unresolved D. Germline V CDR1 and CDR2: LNHDA, SQIVND (reference sequence). This CDR3 has 14 amino acids. The CDR3 loop is CASSVDTRTDTQYF. DNA for the CDR3: TGTGCCAGTAGTGTAGACACTCGCACAGATACGCAGTATTTT.

This clone came up a few times. CDR3 region: CASSPAVRNTGELFF. As DNA, the CDR3 is TGTGCCAGCTCACCGGCGGTTAGGAACACCGGGGAGCTGTTTTTT. The rearrangement links TRBV18 to TRBJ2-2; D is uncertain. The V gene's germline CDR1 is KGHSH and CDR2 LQKENI. The CDR3 loop spans 15 amino acids. The germline V and J ends were trimmed by 3 bases and 1 base, with 9 bases remaining between them. The variable domain in full, completed from reference TRBV18 and TRBJ2-2, reads NAGVMQNPRHLVRRRGQEARLRCSPMKGHSHVYWYRQLPEEGLKFMVYLQKENIIDESGMPKERFSAEFPKEGPSILRIQQVVRGDSAAYFCASSPAVRNTGELFFGEGSRLTVL.

V is TRBV2 and J is TRBJ2-7, with a weak D call TRBD2 (6 bases). Per germline, CDR1 SNHLY and CDR2 FYNNEI. Deletions cut 4 bases from V and 4 bases from J, with 14 bases between. The CDR3 sequence is 14 residues long. The CDR3 DNA is TGTGCCAGCAGTGCTCTGGGCGGGACTTACGAGCAGTACTTC. Residues: CASSALGGTYEQYF.

The chain uses TRBV3-1 (or the pseudogene TRBV3-2) and TRBJ2-7; D ambiguous. The CDR3 is 11 residues long. V lost 1 base to trimming and J lost 6 bases, with 4 bases between them. Per the germline V gene, CDR1 is LGHDT and CDR2 is YNNKEL (reference sequence). The CDR3 DNA reads as TGTGCCAGCAGCCAAGCCTCCGAGCAGTACTTC. Protein sequence: CASSQASEQYF.

The chain links TRBV19 to TRBJ2-1, with 11 bases aligning to TRBD2. The CDR3 is 16 residues long. V trimming: 6 bases; J trimming: 5 bases; junction bases outside the gene matches: 9. Germline CDR1 reads LNHDA; CDR2 reads SQIVND (reference sequence). CDR3 coding DNA: TGTGCCAGTAGCCTCCCGGGACTAGCGGCAAACAATGAGCAGTTCTTC. It is translated as CASSLPGLAANNEQFF. The full variable domain, completed using reference TRBV19 and TRBJ2-1, is DGGITQSPKYLFRKEGQNVTLSCEQNLNHDAMYWYRQDPGQGLRLIYYSQIVNDFQKGDIAEGYSVSREKKESFPLTVTSAQKNPTAFYLCASSLPGLAANNEQFFGPGTRLTVL.

This clone was seen only once. The chain couples TRBV18 to TRBJ2-7; 7 bases are a match to TRBD1. After removal of 6 bases from V and 3 bases from J, the junction contained 8 bases not matched to a gene. Germline V gives CDR1 KGHSH, CDR2 LQKENI. This CDR3 is 14 amino acids long. The CDR3 sequence: CASSGARDSYEQYF. The CDR3 nucleotides read TGTGCCAGCTCTGGGGCCCGGGACAGCTACGAGCAGTACTTC.

The chain couples TRBV19 to TRBJ1-2, with 7 bases that match TRBD1. V gave up 9 bases and J gave up 6 bases; unmatched junction bases: 10. The CDR3 consists of 13 residues. CDR1 and CDR2 (germline): LNHDA, SQIVND (reference sequence). CDR3 DNA sequence: TGTGCCAGCCGAAGAGGGGGCGGTCATGGCTACACCTTC. Its translation is CASRRGGGHGYTF.

The chain is built from TRBV3-1 (or the pseudogene TRBV3-2) and TRBJ2-5, with a tentative D call TRBD2 (6 bases). The ends were cut back, 4 bases at V and 5 bases at J, with 17 bases in the middle. The CDR3 runs to 15 residues. CDR1 is LGHDT, CDR2 YNNKEL, per germline (reference sequence). The CDR3 sequence is CASSPPAPGAETQYF. The CDR3 coding sequence is TGTGCCAGCAGCCCCCCGGCCCCGGGAGCGGAGACCCAGTACTTC.

This clone was observed a handful of times. V and J are TRBV28 and TRBJ1-2; perhaps TRBD1 as D (5 bases). CDR1 MDHEN and CDR2 SYDVKM come from the germline V gene. The CDR3 is made up of 11 amino acids. Trimming took off 3 bases at V and 8 bases at J, with 7 bases between the two ends. This chain's CDR3 is CASSFKGGYTF. The CDR3 DNA sequence: TGTGCCAGCAGTTTTAAGGGGGGCTACACCTTC.

The CDR3 sequence is CASSRSGTDNTEAFF. The CDR3 DNA follows: TGCGCCAGCAGCCGAAGCGGGACGGATAACACTGAAGCTTTCTTT. J is TRBJ1-1 and V is TRBV4-3; D possibly corresponds to TRBD1 (5 bases). V was pared by 4 bases and J by 2 bases, with 14 bases between. The CDR3 loop spans 15 amino acids. Germline-derived CDR1 and CDR2 are LGHNA and YSLEER.